A selection of T cell receptor beta chains follows, all from one sample in a study of shared clonotypes between healthy human individuals. TCRdb's table, derived via immunoSEQ multiplex PCR, lists solely in-frame clones and lacks some. The data contain around 700,000 clones, approximately 75% of them singletons. The sample taken for sequencing was memory CD4+ T cells sorted from blood. Receptor source: a woman under 40 in good health. The CDR3 runs from the conserved cysteine through the conserved F or W. The D gene is left open where the match is weak.

d_call j_call v_call cdr3_aa
- TRBJ1-5 TRBV2 CASKTDPGQQPQHF
TRBD2 TRBJ2-1 TRBV7-9 CASSLLAGGAYNEQFF
- TRBJ1-4 TRBV5-5 CASSLDANAEKLFF
TRBD2 TRBJ2-7 TRBV7-2 CASSFRAGEREQYF
- TRBJ2-7 TRBV4-1 CASSQYKVKAGGDEQYF
TRBD1 TRBJ1-5 TRBV28 CASSSGTGGHSNQPQHF
- TRBJ2-3 TRBV29-1 CSLRDGGSDTQYF
- TRBJ2-7 TRBV28 CASSLSGGAYEQYF
- TRBJ1-2 TRBV9 CASSVEGGRRYGYTF
- TRBJ1-1 TRBV7-9 CASSFGSRDTEAFF